The 18 T cell receptor beta chains listed next were all sequenced from one sample in a study of blood T cells in healthy people across ages. A second PCR, run for about 7 to 11 cycles, used a sample-barcoded 5' primer plus a J-beta primer mix. TCRdb re-derived calls from the 5' RACE reads in MiXCR, one entry per CDR3 protein. The sample has over a million distinct CDR3 sequences; around 40% are singletons. Material for sequencing was blood. These receptors all stem from a young woman in good health.

The genes are TRBV5-5 and TRBJ2-5; 9 nucleotides line up with TRBD1. In germline, CDR1 is SGHKS, CDR2 YYEKEE (reference sequence). The CDR3 is made up of 16 amino acids. V dropped 1 base and J dropped 5; count of bases not matched to a gene: 9. The CDR3: CASSLLRTGGHETQYF. The CDR3, as DNA: TGTGCCAGCAGCTTGTTAAGAACAGGGGGCCATGAGACCCAGTACTTC.

The chain recombines TRBV12-3 or TRBV12-4 with TRBJ1-5, with 9 positions matching TRBD1. After removal of 5 bases from V and 7 bases from J, the junction contained 12 bases not matched to a gene. This CDR3 has 16 residues. The CDR3 is CASSHQRGQGQQPQHF. In nucleotides, the CDR3 is TGTGCCAGCAGTCACCAGAGAGGACAGGGGCAACAGCCCCAGCATTTT.

This clonotype was observed a few times. V usage is TRBV28 and J usage is TRBJ1-5; TRBD1 agrees at 9 bases. This CDR3 spans 16 amino acids. The V gene end was trimmed by 4 bases and the J gene end by 2 bases; junction bases not matched to a gene: 6. Germline V gene data show CDR1 as MDHEN and CDR2 as SYDVKM. This CDR3 is CASSSPGQGGNQPQHF. The DNA of the CDR3 is TGTGCCAGCAGTTCACCGGGACAGGGAGGCAATCAGCCCCAGCATTTT.

This chain links TRBV28 with TRBJ2-7; possibly TRBD2 for D (6 bases). Germline CDR1 is MDHEN and CDR2 is SYDVKM. V lost 2 bases and J lost 4, with 12 bases in between. There are 14 residues in the CDR3. CDR3 sequence (DNA): TGTGCCAGCAGTTTAGCGGCGGAGGGTTACGAGCAGTACTTC. As protein: CASSLAAEGYEQYF.

This rearrangement joins TRBV7-9 to TRBJ2-7; no definite D call. Trimming took off 11 bases at V and 0 bases at J, with 14 bases between the two ends. The germline CDR1 and CDR2 sequences are SEHNR and FQNEAQ (reference sequence). The CDR3 has 13 amino acids. CDR3 in DNA: TGTGCCGGCAACGGGCGGAGCTCCTACGAGCAGTACTTC. It encodes CAGNGRSSYEQYF. Using reference TRBV7-9 and TRBJ2-7 for the parts outside the CDR3, the full variable domain is DTGVSQNPRHKITKRGQNVTFRCDPISEHNRLYWYRQTLGQGPEFLTYFQNEAQLEKSRLLSDRFSAERPKGSFSTLEIQRTEQGDSAMYLCAGNGRSSYEQYFGPGTRLTVT.

This clonotype was picked up a small number of times. The chain uses TRBV27 and TRBJ1-1; D might be TRBD1 (6 bases). The germline V and J ends were trimmed by 4 bases and 4 bases, with 13 bases remaining between them. This CDR3 comprises 14 residues. The germline V gene has CDR1 MNHEY and CDR2 SMNVEV (reference sequence). The CDR3 DNA reads as TGTGCCAGCAGTTCAGCGGGACACGGCACTGAAGCTTTCTTT. The encoded protein is CASSSAGHGTEAFF.

V and J are TRBV20-1 and TRBJ1-3, with 7 bases lining up with TRBD1. The CDR3 loop spans 17 amino acids. Unmatched junction bases numbered 12, after V lost 0 bases and J lost 4 bases. The germline CDR1 and CDR2 sequences are DFQATT and SNEGSKA (reference sequence). CDR3 coding DNA: TGCAGTGCTAGAGAACACGGGACAGCTAGCCTAGGAAACACCATATATTTT. Translating it yields CSAREHGTASLGNTIYF.

This chain connects TRBV28 to TRBJ1-5; D remains ambiguous. Trimming took 4 bases from V and 4 from J, leaving 20 bases between them. The CDR3 has 17 residues. Germline V CDR1 and CDR2: MDHEN, SYDVKM. The DNA of the CDR3 is TGTGCCAGCAGTTCACTAGGGCGGGTGGAGGATAATCAGCCCCAGCATTTT. It encodes CASSSLGRVEDNQPQHF.

This chain links TRBV18 with TRBJ1-6; D is uncertain. The ends were cut back, 2 bases at V and 5 bases at J, with 10 bases in the middle. The CDR3 is 15 amino acids. The germline V gene encodes CDR1 KGHSH and CDR2 LQKENI. The CDR3 DNA is TGTGCCAGCTCACCAAGTCGGAGGGATAATTCACCCCTCCACTTT. Protein sequence: CASSPSRRDNSPLHF.

The V gene is TRBV4-3, the J gene TRBJ2-1; TRBD2 aligns across 15 bases. Trimming took 3 bases from V and 5 from J; bases not matched to a gene: 8. From germline, CDR1 is LGHNA and CDR2 YSLEER. This CDR3 comprises 18 residues. CDR3 loop: CASSHLGLAGGQDNEQFF. CDR3 DNA sequence: TGCGCCAGCAGCCATTTAGGACTAGCGGGGGGGCAAGACAATGAGCAGTTCTTC.

There are a few counts of this clonotype. The chain couples TRBV20-1 to TRBJ2-7; TRBD1 matches 10 bases. V was pared by 5 bases and J by 3 bases, with 13 bases of the junction left unmatched. The CDR3 is 16 residues long. Germline V gene data show CDR1 as DFQATT and CDR2 as SNEGSKA (reference sequence). The CDR3 DNA is TGCAGTGCTCCTTCCCCCGGGACAGGGGCGATCTACGAGCAGTACTTC. The encoded protein is CSAPSPGTGAIYEQYF.

The chain has TRBV7-9 and TRBJ2-1; tentatively, D is TRBD2 (5 bases). From germline, CDR1 is SEHNR and CDR2 FQNEAQ (reference sequence). This CDR3 has 14 amino acids. V lost 5 bases and J lost 5, with 13 bases in between. The CDR3 DNA follows: TGTGCCAGCAGCACCCGGGGATGGGACAATGAGCAGTTCTTC. Protein sequence: CASSTRGWDNEQFF.

The CDR3 DNA reads TGCGCCAGCAGCCGGGAACTAGCGGGCAGGCCCGGGGAGCTGTTTTTT. Its protein product is CASSRELAGRPGELFF. The chain combines TRBV4-1 with TRBJ2-2, with 9 positions matching TRBD2. J was trimmed by 6 bases and V by 4 bases; bases with no gene match: 9. The CDR3 extends over 16 amino acids. Germline CDR1 and CDR2: MGHRA and YSYEKL.

V is TRBV7-8 and J is TRBJ1-3; 7 positions agree with TRBD1. Germline values: CDR1 SGHVS, CDR2 FQNEAQ. The CDR3 sequence is 15 residues long. J lost 2 bases, V lost 5 bases, and 6 bases had no gene match. The CDR3 spells CASSRTGDPGNTIYF. CDR3 DNA sequence: TGTGCCAGCAGCCGCACAGGGGATCCTGGAAACACCATATATTTT.

In this sample, this clonotype turned up a few times. J is TRBJ2-3 and V is TRBV28, with a weak D call TRBD2 (6 bases). With 4 bases removed from V and 10 bases from J, the gap between germline ends came to 15 bases. The CDR3 totals 13 residues. Germline loops: CDR1 MDHEN, CDR2 SYDVKM. Here the CDR3 reads CASSWGTSPPQYF. CDR3 nucleotide sequence: TGTGCCAGCAGTTGGGGGACTTCCCCTCCGCAGTATTTT.

This chain joins TRBV6-5 and TRBJ1-1; possible D gene TRBD1, 5 bases. Per the germline V gene, CDR1 is MNHEY and CDR2 is SVGAGI. The CDR3 sequence is 14 residues long. V was shortened by 2 bases and J by 4 bases, with 11 bases between the two germline ends. The CDR3 DNA reads as TGTGCCAGCAGTTACGCAGGGTTTGGCACTGAAGCTTTCTTT. Amino acid sequence: CASSYAGFGTEAFF.

The chain recombines TRBV2 with TRBJ2-1; 10 nucleotides align to TRBD1. Germline trimming cut 8 bases from V and 8 bases from J; bases unmatched to any gene: 9. The CDR3 has 14 amino acids. CDR1 SNHLY and CDR2 FYNNEI come from the germline V gene. The CDR3 sequence is CASGRDRGLDEQFF. The CDR3 nucleotides are TGTGCCAGCGGCCGGGACAGGGGTTTGGATGAGCAGTTCTTC. Using reference TRBV2 and TRBJ2-1 for the parts outside the CDR3, the full variable domain is EPEVTQTPSHQVTQMGQEVILRCVPISNHLYFYWYRQILGQKVEFLVSFYNNEISEKSEIFDDQFSVERPDGSNFTLKIRSTKLEDSAMYFCASGRDRGLDEQFFGPGTRLTVL.

The chain recombines TRBV25-1 with TRBJ1-6, with 8 bases fitting TRBD1. Germline CDR1 MGHDK, CDR2 SYGVNS. CDR3 length equals 14 residues. The V gene end was trimmed by 4 bases and the J gene end by 9 bases; junction bases not matched to a gene: 5. The DNA for the CDR3 is TGTGCCAGCAGTGGGTGGACAGGGACTTCACCCCTCCACTTT. It is translated as CASSGWTGTSPLHF.